This T cell receptor beta chain was profiled in a study of OX40 agonist ivuxolimab in advanced cancers. Whole-study context: Dose-escalation subjects each had hepatocellular carcinoma, melanoma, renal cell or head and neck cancer.

This table comes from immunoSEQ multiplex PCR, and its TCRdb copy is limited to in-frame clones, with some not included. The sample shows 70,000 to 95,000 clones, 91% of them seen only once. About this clone itself: Its antigen remains unidentified.

The study, taken as a whole, reports: Relative to CD4+, CD8+ T cells held more expanded clones on average.

The trim removed 6 bases at V and 0 bases at J, leaving 14 bases unmatched. The CDR3 loop spans 19 amino acids. Germline V gene sequence: CDR1 MDHEN, CDR2 SYDVKM. The sequence was collected from an adult with an advanced solid tumor such as melanoma, head and neck, liver or kidney cancer. The source was CD4+ or CD8+ T cells sorted from blood, collected in a trial of the OX40 agonist ivuxolimab. The rearrangement joins TRBV28 to TRBJ2-1, with TRBD2 matching over 10 bases. CDR3 amino acids: CASRRLAGASLSSYNEQFF. In DNA form, the CDR3 reads TGTGCCAGCAGGCGCCTAGCGGGGGCCTCTCTAAGCTCCTACAATGAGCAGTTCTTC. Full variable domain (rest looked up from reference TRBV28 and TRBJ2-1): DVKVTQSSRYLVKRTGEKVFLECVQDMDHENMFWYRQDPGLGLRLIYFSYDVKMKEKGDIPEGYSVSREKKERFSLILESASTNQTSMYLCASRRLAGASLSSYNEQFFGPGTRLTVL.